The T cell receptor (beta chain) described here comes from a study of shared clonotypes between healthy human individuals. The donors were adults (healthy and HIV-negative) with no recent acute infections or vaccinations. On this clone: What it binds is not known.

Germline CDR1 is LGHNA and CDR2 is YNFKEQ. The CDR3 runs 16 residues. The V end was cut by 3 bases, the J end by 5 bases, with 16 bases between. Study conclusions and caveats: Limitation of the genetic and exposure-history diversity represented came from the few donors.

The repertoire was sequenced with immunoSEQ multiplex PCR; TCRdb's copy has only in-frame clones and lacks some. Of some 2.3 million clones listed, 85% to 95% are singletons. This chain joins TRBV4-2 and TRBJ1-4; D is undetermined. The sequenced material came from naive CD4+ T cells from PBMCs. Documented subset: CD45RA+ positively selected. This clonotype was sampled from a man aged 18 to 29 in good health. Some clones in this sample may be carry-over from other donors' samples. Here the CDR3 reads CASSQPLVRDNEKLFF. The DNA of the CDR3 is TGTGCCAGCAGCCAGCCCTTAGTCCGAGACAATGAAAAACTGTTTTTT.